This T cell receptor beta chain was found in a study of identifying expanded T cells in peripheral blood. The CDR3 contains 12 residues. Germline-derived CDR1 and CDR2 are ENHRY and SYGVKD. V lost 0 bases to trimming and J lost 6 bases, with 3 bases between them. Here immunoSEQ multiplex PCR was the method, and the copy in TCRdb shows in-frame clones only, minus some. The sample gives 81,000 or so clones, 65% to 85% of which show up once; about 20% is in the top ten. Overall study findings and caveats: Across healthy donors, higher total template counts meant significantly greater approximately 2-week count variance. Differentially abundant clones: 0.95 to 1.5 between replicates, 16.4 at around 14 days, 19 to 20 at four.

During the collection period, no donor immune events like infections were recorded. Remarks on this clone: Its matching antigen is unknown.

This clonotype was sampled from a person between 18 and 70 years old in good health. This chain uses TRBV10-3 with TRBJ1-3; no clear D gene. Sequencing was done on a sample of blood. The CDR3 protein is CAISESENTIYF. The CDR3 DNA follows: TGTGCCATCAGTGAGTCCGAAAACACCATATATTTT.